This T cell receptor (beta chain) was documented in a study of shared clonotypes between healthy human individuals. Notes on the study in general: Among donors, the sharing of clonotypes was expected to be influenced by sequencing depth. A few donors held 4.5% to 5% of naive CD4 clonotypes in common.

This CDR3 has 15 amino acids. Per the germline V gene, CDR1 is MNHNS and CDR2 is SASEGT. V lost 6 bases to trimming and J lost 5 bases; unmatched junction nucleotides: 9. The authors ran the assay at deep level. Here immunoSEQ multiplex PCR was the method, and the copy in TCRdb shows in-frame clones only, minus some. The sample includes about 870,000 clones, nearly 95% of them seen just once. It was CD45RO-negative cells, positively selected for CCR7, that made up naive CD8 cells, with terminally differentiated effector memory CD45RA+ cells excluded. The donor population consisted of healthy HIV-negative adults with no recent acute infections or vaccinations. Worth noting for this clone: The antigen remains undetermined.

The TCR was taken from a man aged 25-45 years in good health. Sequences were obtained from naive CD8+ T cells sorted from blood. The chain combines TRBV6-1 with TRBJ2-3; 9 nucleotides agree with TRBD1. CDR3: CASSPSRDRVDTQYF. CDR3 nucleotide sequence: TGTGCCAGCAGCCCGTCCCGGGACAGGGTAGATACGCAGTATTTT.